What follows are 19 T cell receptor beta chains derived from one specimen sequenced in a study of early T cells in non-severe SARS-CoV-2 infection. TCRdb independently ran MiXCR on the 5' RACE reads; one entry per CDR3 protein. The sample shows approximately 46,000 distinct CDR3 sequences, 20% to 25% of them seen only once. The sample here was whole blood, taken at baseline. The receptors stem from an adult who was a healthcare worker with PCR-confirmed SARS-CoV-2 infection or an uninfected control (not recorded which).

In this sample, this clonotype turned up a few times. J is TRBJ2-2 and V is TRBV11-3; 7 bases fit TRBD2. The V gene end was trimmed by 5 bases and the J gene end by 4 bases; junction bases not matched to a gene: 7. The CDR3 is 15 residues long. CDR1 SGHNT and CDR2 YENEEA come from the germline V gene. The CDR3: CASSKAASGTGELFF. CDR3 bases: TGTGCCAGCAGCAAGGCGGCTAGCGGCACCGGGGAGCTGTTTTTT. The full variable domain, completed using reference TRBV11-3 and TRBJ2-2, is EAGVVQSPRYKIIEKKQPVAFWCNPISGHNTLYWYLQNLGQGPELLIRYENEEAVDDSQLPKDRFSAERLKGVDSTLKIQPAELGDSAVYLCASSKAASGTGELFFGEGSRLTVL.

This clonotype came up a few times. This CDR3 is CSVRGIGGETQYF. CDR3 DNA sequence: TGCAGCGTGCGCGGGATCGGAGGAGAGACCCAGTACTTC. The chain carries TRBV29-1 and TRBJ2-5, with a possible D match to TRBD2 (6 bases). Trimming cost V 6 bases and J 4 bases, with 15 bases left between them. The length of the CDR3 is 13 residues. The V gene's germline CDR1 is SQVTM and CDR2 ANQGSEA.

The DNA of the CDR3 is TGTGCCAGCAGCAAGGGGGTAGGGGAAGGCTCCTACAATGAGCAGTTCTTC. It yields the protein CASSKGVGEGSYNEQFF. The chain carries TRBV9 and TRBJ2-1, with D tentatively TRBD1 (6 bases). This CDR3 region has 17 residues. The V end was cut by 4 bases, the J end by 0 bases, with 17 bases between. Germline CDR1 is SGDLS and CDR2 is YYNGEE. Using reference TRBV9 and TRBJ2-1 for the parts outside the CDR3, the full variable domain is DSGVTQTPKHLITATGQRVTLRCSPRSGDLSVYWYQQSLDQGLQFLIQYYNGEERAKGNILERFSAQQFPDLHSELNLSSLELGDSALYFCASSKGVGEGSYNEQFFGPGTRLTVL.

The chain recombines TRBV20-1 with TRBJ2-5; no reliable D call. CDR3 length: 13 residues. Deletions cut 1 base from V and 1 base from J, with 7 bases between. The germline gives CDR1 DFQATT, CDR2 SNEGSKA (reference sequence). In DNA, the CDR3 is TGCAGTGCTAGAGCAGAAGTCCAAGAGACCCAGTACTTC. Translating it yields CSARAEVQETQYF.

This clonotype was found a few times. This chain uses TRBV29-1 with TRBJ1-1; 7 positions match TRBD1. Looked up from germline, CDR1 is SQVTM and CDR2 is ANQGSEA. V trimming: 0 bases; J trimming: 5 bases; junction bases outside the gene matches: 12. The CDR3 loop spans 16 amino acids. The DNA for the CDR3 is TGCAGCGTTGAAGATGGAGGGGGCGCCTTTGGAACTGAAGCTTTCTTT. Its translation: CSVEDGGGAFGTEAFF.

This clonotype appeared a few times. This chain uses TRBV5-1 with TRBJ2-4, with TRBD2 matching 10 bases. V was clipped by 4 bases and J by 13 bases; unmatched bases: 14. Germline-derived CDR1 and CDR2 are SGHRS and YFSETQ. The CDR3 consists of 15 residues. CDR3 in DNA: TGCGCCAGCAGCAGAACCGGGACTAGCGCGGTGGGCCAGTACTTC. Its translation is CASSRTGTSAVGQYF.

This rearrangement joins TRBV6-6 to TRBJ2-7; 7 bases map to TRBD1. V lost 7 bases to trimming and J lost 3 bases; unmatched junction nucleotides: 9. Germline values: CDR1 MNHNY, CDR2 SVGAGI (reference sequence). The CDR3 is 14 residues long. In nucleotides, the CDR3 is TGTGCCAGCACCTTCCGAGGGGGCGTCTACGAGCAGTACTTC. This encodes CASTFRGGVYEQYF.

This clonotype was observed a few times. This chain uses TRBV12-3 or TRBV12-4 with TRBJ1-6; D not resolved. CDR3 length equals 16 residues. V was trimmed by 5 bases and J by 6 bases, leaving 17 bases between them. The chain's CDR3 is CASSAHTAPANSPLHF. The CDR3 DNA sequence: TGTGCCAGCAGTGCCCATACAGCGCCCGCTAATTCACCCCTCCACTTT.

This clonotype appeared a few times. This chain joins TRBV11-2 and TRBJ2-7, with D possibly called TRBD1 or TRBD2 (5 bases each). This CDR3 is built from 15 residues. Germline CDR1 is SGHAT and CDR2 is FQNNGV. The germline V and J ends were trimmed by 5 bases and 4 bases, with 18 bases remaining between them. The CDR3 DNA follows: TGTGCCAGCAGCCTCCCCGGGGCCCCCGCTTACGAGCAGTACTTC. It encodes CASSLPGAPAYEQYF.

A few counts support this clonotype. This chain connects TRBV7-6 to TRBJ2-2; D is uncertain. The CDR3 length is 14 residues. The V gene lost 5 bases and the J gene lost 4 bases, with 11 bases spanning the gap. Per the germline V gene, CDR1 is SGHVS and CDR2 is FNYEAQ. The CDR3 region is CASSPRVFTGELFF. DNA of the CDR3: TGTGCCAGCAGCCCCCGCGTCTTCACCGGGGAGCTGTTTTTT.

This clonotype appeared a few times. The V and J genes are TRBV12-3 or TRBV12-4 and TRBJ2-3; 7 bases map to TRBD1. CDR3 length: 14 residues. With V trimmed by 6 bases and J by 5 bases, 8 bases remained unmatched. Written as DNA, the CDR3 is TGTGCCAGCAGCTCAGGACAGGCTCGAGATACGCAGTATTTT. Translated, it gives CASSSGQARDTQYF.

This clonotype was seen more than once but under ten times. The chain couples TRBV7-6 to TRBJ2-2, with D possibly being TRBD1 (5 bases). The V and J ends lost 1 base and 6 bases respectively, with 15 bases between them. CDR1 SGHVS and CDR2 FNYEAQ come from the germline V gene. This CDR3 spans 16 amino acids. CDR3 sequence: CASSLGWGVQAGELFF. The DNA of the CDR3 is TGTGCCAGCAGCTTAGGGTGGGGCGTCCAGGCCGGGGAGCTGTTTTTT.

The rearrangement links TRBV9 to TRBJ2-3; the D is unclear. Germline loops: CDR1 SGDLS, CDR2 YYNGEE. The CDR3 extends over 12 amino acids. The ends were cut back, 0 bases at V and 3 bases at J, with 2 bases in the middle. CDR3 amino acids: CASSVVTDTQYF. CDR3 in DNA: TGTGCCAGCAGCGTAGTAACAGATACGCAGTATTTT.

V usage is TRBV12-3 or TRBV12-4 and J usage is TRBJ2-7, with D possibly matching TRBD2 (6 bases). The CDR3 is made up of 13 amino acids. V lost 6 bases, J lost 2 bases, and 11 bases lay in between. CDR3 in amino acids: CASSLGGTYEQYF. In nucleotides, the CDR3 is TGTGCCAGCAGCCTCGGGGGTACCTACGAGCAGTACTTC.

The CDR3 loop reads CASSLSDRQETQYF. CDR3 DNA sequence: TGTGCCAGCAGTTTATCGGACAGACAAGAGACCCAGTACTTC. The chain carries TRBV27 and TRBJ2-5, with D possibly TRBD1 on 6 matching bases. The CDR3 spans 14 residues. CDR1 is MNHEY, CDR2 SMNVEV, per germline (reference sequence). Between the trimmed V and J ends, which lost 0 bases and 2 bases, there was a span of 7 bases.

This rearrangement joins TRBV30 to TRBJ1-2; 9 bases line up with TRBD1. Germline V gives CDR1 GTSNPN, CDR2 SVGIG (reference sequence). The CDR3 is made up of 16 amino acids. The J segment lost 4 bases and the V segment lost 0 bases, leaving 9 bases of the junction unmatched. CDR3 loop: CAWSVLLTGGGYGYTF. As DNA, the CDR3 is TGTGCCTGGAGTGTACTTCTGACAGGGGGTGGCTATGGCTACACCTTC.

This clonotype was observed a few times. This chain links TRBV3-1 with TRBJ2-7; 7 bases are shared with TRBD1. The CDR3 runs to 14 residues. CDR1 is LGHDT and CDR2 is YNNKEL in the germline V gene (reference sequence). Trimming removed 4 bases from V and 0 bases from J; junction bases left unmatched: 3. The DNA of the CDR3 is TGTGCCAGCAGCCCGACAGGGAACTCCTACGAGCAGTACTTC. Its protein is CASSPTGNSYEQYF.

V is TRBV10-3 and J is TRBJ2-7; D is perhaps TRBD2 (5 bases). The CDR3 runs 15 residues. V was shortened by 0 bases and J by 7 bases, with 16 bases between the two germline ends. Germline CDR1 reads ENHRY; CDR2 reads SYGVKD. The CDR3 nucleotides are TGTGCCATCAGTGAGTCCTGGCAGGTAGCGCCTGAGCAGTACTTC. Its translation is CAISESWQVAPEQYF.

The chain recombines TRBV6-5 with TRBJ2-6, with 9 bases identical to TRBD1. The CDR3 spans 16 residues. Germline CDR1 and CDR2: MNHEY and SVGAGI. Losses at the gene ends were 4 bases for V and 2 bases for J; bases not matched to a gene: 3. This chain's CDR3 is CASSSRDRAGANVLTF. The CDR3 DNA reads TGTGCCAGCAGTTCCCGGGACAGGGCTGGGGCCAACGTCCTGACTTTC.